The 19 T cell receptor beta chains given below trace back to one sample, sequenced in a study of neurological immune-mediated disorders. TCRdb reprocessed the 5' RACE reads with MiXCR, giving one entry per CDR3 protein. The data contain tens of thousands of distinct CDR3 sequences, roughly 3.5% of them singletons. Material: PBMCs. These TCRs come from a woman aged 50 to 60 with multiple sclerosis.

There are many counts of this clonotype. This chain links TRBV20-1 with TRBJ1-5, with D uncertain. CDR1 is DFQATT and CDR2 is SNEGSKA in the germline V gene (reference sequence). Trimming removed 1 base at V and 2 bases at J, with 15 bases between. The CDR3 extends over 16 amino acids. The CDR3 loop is CSARVTRLDGNQPQHF. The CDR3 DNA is TGCAGTGCTAGAGTCACACGGTTAGATGGCAATCAGCCCCAGCATTTT.

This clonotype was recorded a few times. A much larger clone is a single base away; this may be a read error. The CDR3 loop reads CASSNEETQYF. The CDR3 DNA follows: TGTGCCAGCAGTAACGAAGAGACCCAGTACTTC. V and J are TRBV12-3 or TRBV12-4 and TRBJ2-5; D not resolved. This CDR3 contains 11 residues. The V gene lost 5 bases and the J gene lost 3 bases, with 4 bases spanning the gap.

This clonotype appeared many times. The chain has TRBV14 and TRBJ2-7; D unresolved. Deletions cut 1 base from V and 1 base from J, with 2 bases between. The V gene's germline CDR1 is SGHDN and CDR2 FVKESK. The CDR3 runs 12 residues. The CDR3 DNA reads TGTGCCAGCAGCCAAGTATCCTACGAGCAGTACTTC. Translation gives CASSQVSYEQYF.

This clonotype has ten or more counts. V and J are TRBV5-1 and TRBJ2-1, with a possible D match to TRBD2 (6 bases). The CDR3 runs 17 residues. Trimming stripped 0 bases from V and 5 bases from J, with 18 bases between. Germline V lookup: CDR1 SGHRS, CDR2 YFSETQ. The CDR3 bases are TGCGCCAGCAGCTTGGCGGGGACTGTCATAATCGACAATGAGCAGTTCTTC. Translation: CASSLAGTVIIDNEQFF.

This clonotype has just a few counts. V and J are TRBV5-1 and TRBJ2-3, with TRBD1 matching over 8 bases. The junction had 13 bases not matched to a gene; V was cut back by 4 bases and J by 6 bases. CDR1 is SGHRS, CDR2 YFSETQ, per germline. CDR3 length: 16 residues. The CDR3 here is CASSSGQGHIGDTQYF. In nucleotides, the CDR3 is TGCGCCAGCAGCAGCGGACAGGGTCATATTGGGGATACGCAGTATTTT.

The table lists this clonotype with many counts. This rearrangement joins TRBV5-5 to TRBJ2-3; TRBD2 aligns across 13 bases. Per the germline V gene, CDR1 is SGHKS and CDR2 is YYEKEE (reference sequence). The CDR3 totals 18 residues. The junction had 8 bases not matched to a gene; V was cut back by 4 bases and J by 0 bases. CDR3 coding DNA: TGTGCCAGCAGCGGTGGACTAGCGGGGGCCGCTAGCACAGATACGCAGTATTTT. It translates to CASSGGLAGAASTDTQYF.

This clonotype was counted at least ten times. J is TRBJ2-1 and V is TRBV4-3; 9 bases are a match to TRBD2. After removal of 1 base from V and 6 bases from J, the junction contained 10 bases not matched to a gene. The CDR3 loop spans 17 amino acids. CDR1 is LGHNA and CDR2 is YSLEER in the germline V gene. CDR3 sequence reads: CASSQAPGRGGLNEQFF. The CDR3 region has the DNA TGCGCCAGCAGCCAAGCTCCCGGGCGGGGGGGTCTCAATGAGCAGTTCTTC.

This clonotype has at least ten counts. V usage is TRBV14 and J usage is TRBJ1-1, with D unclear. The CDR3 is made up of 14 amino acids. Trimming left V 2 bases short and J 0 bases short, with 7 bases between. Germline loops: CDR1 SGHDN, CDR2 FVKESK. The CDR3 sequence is CASSQTRMNTEAFF. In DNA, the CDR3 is TGTGCCAGCAGCCAAACACGCATGAACACTGAAGCTTTCTTT.

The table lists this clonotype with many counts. For the CDR3, the DNA is TGCAGCGTCCGACTAGGGGATTCAGATACGCAGTATTTT. As protein: CSVRLGDSDTQYF. This rearrangement joins TRBV29-1 to TRBJ2-3; TRBD2 is a possible D gene (6 bases). CDR3 size: 13 residues. Trimming removed 6 bases from V and 4 bases from J, with 14 bases in between. Germline loops: CDR1 SQVTM, CDR2 ANQGSEA.

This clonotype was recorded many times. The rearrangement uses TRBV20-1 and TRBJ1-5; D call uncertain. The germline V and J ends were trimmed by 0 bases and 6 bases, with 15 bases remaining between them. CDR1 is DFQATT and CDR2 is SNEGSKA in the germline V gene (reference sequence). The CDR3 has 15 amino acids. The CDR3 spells CSARDGPLGGQPQHF. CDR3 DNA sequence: TGCAGTGCTAGAGATGGGCCCCTGGGAGGTCAGCCCCAGCATTTT.

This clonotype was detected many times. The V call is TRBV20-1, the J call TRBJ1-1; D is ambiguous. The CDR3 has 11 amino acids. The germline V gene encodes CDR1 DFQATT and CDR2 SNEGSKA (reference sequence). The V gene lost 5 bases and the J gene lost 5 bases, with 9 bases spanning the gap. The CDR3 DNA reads TGCAGTGCTTTGATTTGGACTGAAGCTTTCTTT. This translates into CSALIWTEAFF.

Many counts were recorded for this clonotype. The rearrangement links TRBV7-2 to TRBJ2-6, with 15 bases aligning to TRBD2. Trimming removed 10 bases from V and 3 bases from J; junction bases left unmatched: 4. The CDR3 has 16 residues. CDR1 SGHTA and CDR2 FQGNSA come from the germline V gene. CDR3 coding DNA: TGTGCCACCGGACTAGCGGGGGGGCGTGGGGCCAACGTCCTGACTTTC. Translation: CATGLAGGRGANVLTF. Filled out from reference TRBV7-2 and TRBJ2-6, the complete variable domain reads GAGVSQSPSNKVTEKGKDVELRCDPISGHTALYWYRQSLGQGLEFLIYFQGNSAPDKSGLPSDRFSAERTGGSVSTLTIQRTQQEDSAVYLCATGLAGGRGANVLTFGAGSRLTVL.

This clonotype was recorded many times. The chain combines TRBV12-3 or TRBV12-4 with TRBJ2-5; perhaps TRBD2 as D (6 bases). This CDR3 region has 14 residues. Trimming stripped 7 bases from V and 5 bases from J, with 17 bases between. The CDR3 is CASTAQLGGETQYF. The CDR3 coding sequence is TGTGCCAGCACCGCCCAGTTGGGGGGTGAGACCCAGTACTTC.

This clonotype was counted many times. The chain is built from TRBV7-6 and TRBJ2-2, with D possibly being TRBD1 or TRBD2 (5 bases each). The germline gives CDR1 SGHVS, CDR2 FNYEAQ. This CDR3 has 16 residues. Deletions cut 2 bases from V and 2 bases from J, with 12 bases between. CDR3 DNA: TGTGCCAGCAGCTTAACAACGGGACGTAACACCGGGGAGCTGTTTTTT. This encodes CASSLTTGRNTGELFF.

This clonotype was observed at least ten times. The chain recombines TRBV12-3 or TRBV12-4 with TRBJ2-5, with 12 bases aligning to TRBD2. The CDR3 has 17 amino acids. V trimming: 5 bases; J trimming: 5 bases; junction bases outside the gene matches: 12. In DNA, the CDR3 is TGTGCCAGCAGTCGAGCTAGCGGGGGGGCCGCTTTCGAGACCCAGTACTTC. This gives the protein CASSRASGGAAFETQYF.

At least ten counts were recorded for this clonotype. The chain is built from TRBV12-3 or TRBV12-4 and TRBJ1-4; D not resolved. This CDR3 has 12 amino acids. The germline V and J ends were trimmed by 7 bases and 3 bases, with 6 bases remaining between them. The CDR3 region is CASNDANEKLFF. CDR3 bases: TGTGCCAGCAACGACGCTAATGAAAAACTGTTTTTT.

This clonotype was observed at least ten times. The DNA for the CDR3 is TGTGCCAGCAGTTACGGGGCAGCCTACACAGATACGCAGTATTTT. Protein sequence: CASSYGAAYTDTQYF. The chain links TRBV6-2 or TRBV6-3 to TRBJ2-3, with D tentatively TRBD1 (5 bases). Germline V CDR1 and CDR2: MNHEY, SVGEGT. The CDR3 is 15 amino acids. Trimming left V 2 bases short and J 2 bases short, with 11 bases between.

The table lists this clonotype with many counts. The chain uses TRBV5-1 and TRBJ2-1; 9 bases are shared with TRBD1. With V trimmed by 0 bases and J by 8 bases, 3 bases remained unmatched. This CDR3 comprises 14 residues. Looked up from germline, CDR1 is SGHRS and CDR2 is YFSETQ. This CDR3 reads CASSLGGQGHEQFF. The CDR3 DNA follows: TGCGCCAGCAGCTTGGGGGGACAGGGTCATGAGCAGTTCTTC.

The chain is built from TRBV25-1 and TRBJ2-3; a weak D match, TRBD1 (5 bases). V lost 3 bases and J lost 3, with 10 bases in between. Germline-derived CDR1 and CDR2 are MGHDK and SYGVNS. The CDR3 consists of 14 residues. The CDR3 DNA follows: TGTGCCAGCAGTGAGAAGGGGCCTACAGATACGCAGTATTTT. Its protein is CASSEKGPTDTQYF.